A single sample gave rise to the 20 T cell receptor beta chains below, sequenced in a study of neurological immune-mediated disorders. Time point described: longitudinal time-point 2. MiXCR, applied by TCRdb to the 5' RACE reads, yields one record per CDR3 protein. Among fewer than 40,000 distinct CDR3 sequences listed, about 13% were seen once. The sample comprised PBMCs. The receptors shown here come from a woman between 40 and 50 years old in good health.

The sample holds many counts of this clonotype. The chain employs TRBV4-2 and TRBJ1-1; D uncertain. Germline CDR1 and CDR2: LGHNA and YNFKEQ. The CDR3 is made up of 16 amino acids. V lost 4 bases, J lost 4 bases, and 19 bases lay in between. The CDR3 loop reads CASSPRGKASLTEAFF. Written as DNA, the CDR3 is TGTGCCAGCAGCCCAAGAGGAAAGGCAAGCCTCACTGAAGCTTTCTTT.

Many counts were recorded for this clonotype. The chain links TRBV5-1 to TRBJ2-3, with 9 bases aligning to TRBD2. The germline V gene has CDR1 SGHRS and CDR2 YFSETQ. J gave up 3 bases and V 4 bases, and 12 bases lay outside the gene matches. The CDR3 totals 17 residues. The CDR3 here is CASSLRPPSGKTDTQYF. The CDR3 DNA reads TGCGCCAGCAGCCTCCGCCCGCCTAGCGGGAAGACAGATACGCAGTATTTT.

In this sample, this clonotype turned up many times. The chain joins TRBV27 to TRBJ1-4; the D is unclear. The germline V gene encodes CDR1 MNHEY and CDR2 SMNVEV (reference sequence). The CDR3 is 16 amino acids. V was pared by 5 bases and J by 8 bases, with 21 bases between. This CDR3 reads CASSPRGREIQEKLFF. CDR3 nucleotides: TGTGCCAGCAGTCCCCGCGGGAGGGAGATTCAGGAAAAACTGTTTTTT.

This clonotype was observed many times. The chain is built from TRBV29-1 and TRBJ2-7, with 12 nucleotides matching TRBD1. This CDR3 is built from 14 residues. Germline-derived CDR1 and CDR2 are SQVTM and ANQGSEA. V was pared by 3 bases and J by 7 bases, with 7 bases of the junction left unmatched. DNA for the CDR3: TGCAGCGTTGATATGGGACAGGGGGCCGGGGAGCAGTACTTC. Residues: CSVDMGQGAGEQYF.

This clonotype was seen ten or more times. The rearrangement uses TRBV16 and TRBJ1-1; maybe TRBD1 (6 bases). The CDR3 has 15 residues. Deletions cut 3 bases from V and 6 bases from J, with 17 bases between. Germline V gives CDR1 KGHSY, CDR2 FQNENV. In nucleotides, the CDR3 is TGTGCCAGCAGCCACCAAAGGGGGGCTTCCGCTGAAGCTTTCTTT. Its protein is CASSHQRGASAEAFF.

The table lists this clonotype with many counts. The chain combines TRBV9 with TRBJ2-7; 7 nucleotides agree with TRBD1. The germline V gene encodes CDR1 SGDLS and CDR2 YYNGEE. CDR3 length: 15 amino acids. The V gene end was trimmed by 4 bases and the J gene end by 1 base; junction bases not matched to a gene: 8. This CDR3 reads CASSPSSTGSYEQYF. The CDR3 DNA sequence: TGTGCCAGCAGCCCGTCCTCGACAGGGTCCTACGAGCAGTACTTC.

This clonotype appeared many times. The genes are TRBV6-5 and TRBJ2-1, with a possible D match to TRBD2 (5 bases). The ends were cut back, 5 bases at V and 3 bases at J, with 8 bases in the middle. The germline CDR1 and CDR2 sequences are MNHEY and SVGAGI. The CDR3 totals 13 residues. The CDR3 DNA follows: TGTGCCAGCAGTCGCCGGGACTACAATGAGCAGTTCTTC. Amino acids: CASSRRDYNEQFF.

This clonotype was counted at least ten times. This chain connects TRBV5-1 to TRBJ1-1; 8 nucleotides match TRBD1. CDR1 is SGHRS and CDR2 is YFSETQ in the germline V gene. The CDR3 covers 15 residues. The V gene end was trimmed by 3 bases and the J gene end by 1 base; junction bases not matched to a gene: 5. The CDR3: CASSSPGTGNTEAFF. CDR3 coding DNA: TGCGCCAGCAGCTCTCCCGGGACAGGGAACACTGAAGCTTTCTTT.

This clonotype was counted at least ten times. The V gene is TRBV4-3, the J gene TRBJ2-2, with 7 bases matching TRBD1. The trim removed 0 bases at V and 0 bases at J, leaving 4 bases unmatched. CDR3 size: 17 residues. CDR1 is LGHNA and CDR2 is YSLEER in the germline V gene. The CDR3 is CASSQDLGTANTGELFF. The CDR3, as DNA: TGCGCCAGCAGCCAAGATCTCGGGACAGCGAACACCGGGGAGCTGTTTTTT.

This clonotype was detected many times. The chain recombines TRBV5-6 with TRBJ2-1; 7 positions match TRBD2. Per germline, CDR1 SGHDT and CDR2 YYEEEE. J gave up 3 bases and V 1 base, and 7 bases lay outside the gene matches. The CDR3 consists of 16 residues. CDR3 nucleotide sequence: TGTGCCAGCAGCTTGAGAGCGGGGTCAGTCTACAATGAGCAGTTCTTC. This sequence encodes CASSLRAGSVYNEQFF.

Ten or more counts support this clonotype. This clone may be a read error of a much larger clone one base away. This chain links TRBV7-2 with TRBJ2-3; tentative D call: TRBD2 (5 bases). CDR1 is SGHTA and CDR2 is FQGNSA in the germline V gene. The length of the CDR3 is 14 residues. This CDR3 is CASNLASGTDTQYF. The CDR3 DNA reads as TGTGCCAGCAACTTAGCGTCCGGCACAGATACGCAGTATTTT.

This clonotype was detected only a few times. This rearrangement joins TRBV20-1 to TRBJ2-7; perhaps TRBD2 as D (7 bases). This CDR3 comprises 13 residues. Germline CDR1 and CDR2: DFQATT and SNEGSKA (reference sequence). V was shortened by 3 bases and J by 3 bases, with 12 bases between the two germline ends. The DNA of the CDR3 is TGCAGTGCTAGGGGGGGGACAATCTACGAGCAGTACTTC. It specifies CSARGGTIYEQYF.

This clonotype was recorded at least ten times. The chain has TRBV7-2 and TRBJ2-5; 9 bases align to TRBD2. The V gene end was trimmed by 3 bases and the J gene end by 1 base; junction bases not matched to a gene: 6. The CDR3 length is 16 residues. From germline, CDR1 is SGHTA and CDR2 FQGNSA. The DNA of the CDR3 is TGTGCCAGCAGCTTCTACGCGGGGGGGGGCCAAGAGACCCAGTACTTC. It yields the protein CASSFYAGGGQETQYF.

This clonotype was recorded many times. V is TRBV7-2 and J is TRBJ2-7, with D perhaps TRBD2 (5 bases). The CDR3 is made up of 16 amino acids. V was pared by 1 base and J by 4 bases, with 17 bases between. The germline gives CDR1 SGHTA, CDR2 FQGNSA. The CDR3 coding sequence is TGTGCCAGCAGCTTAGTCCGGGGTACCATGAGGTACGAGCAGTACTTC. Its protein is CASSLVRGTMRYEQYF.

The table lists this clonotype with many counts. V and J are TRBV20-1 and TRBJ2-5; perhaps TRBD1 as D (5 bases). Germline CDR1 and CDR2: DFQATT and SNEGSKA (reference sequence). Trimming cost V 6 bases and J 1 base, with 12 bases left between them. This CDR3 is 13 amino acids long. The CDR3 nucleotides read TGCAGTGCCTACGACAGCTTCCAAGAGACCCAGTACTTC. This translates into CSAYDSFQETQYF.

This clonotype was observed many times. V is TRBV10-3 and J is TRBJ1-5; TRBD1 might be the D (6 bases). The CDR3 runs 13 residues. Germline V gene data show CDR1 as ENHRY and CDR2 as SYGVKD. V lost 11 bases and J 4 bases, leaving 15 bases between the germline ends. The DNA of the CDR3 is TGTGCCGCCGGACTACAGGGTAATCAGCCCCAGCATTTT. This gives the protein CAAGLQGNQPQHF.

This clonotype has ten or more counts. The chain recombines TRBV4-2 with TRBJ2-7; perhaps D is TRBD1 or TRBD2 (5 bases each). Germline V gives CDR1 LGHNA, CDR2 YNFKEQ. The ends were cut back, 4 bases at V and 5 bases at J, with 18 bases in the middle. The CDR3 is made up of 15 amino acids. CDR3 bases: TGTGCCAGCAGCCGCGATGGGACCCCTGGGGACGAGCAGTACTTC. Amino acids: CASSRDGTPGDEQYF.

This sequence joins TRBV25-1 and TRBJ2-3, with 7 bases fitting TRBD1. With V trimmed by 3 bases and J by 0 bases, 12 bases remained unmatched. Germline CDR1 and CDR2: MGHDK and SYGVNS. The CDR3 is 18 residues long. The DNA of the CDR3 is TGTGCCAGCAGTGAGAACCGGGACAGATGGAGGAGCACAGATACGCAGTATTTT. Amino acids: CASSENRDRWRSTDTQYF. The complete variable domain, with remaining parts taken from reference TRBV25-1 and TRBJ2-3, reads EADIYQTPRYLVIGTGKKITLECSQTMGHDKMYWYQQDPGMELHLIHYSYGVNSTEKGDLSSESTVSRIRTEHFPLTLESARPSHTSQYLCASSENRDRWRSTDTQYFGPGTRLTVL.

This clonotype showed up many times. CDR3: CASSPRADTQYF. CDR3 DNA: TGTGCCAGCAGTCCTAGGGCGGATACGCAGTATTTT. The chain joins TRBV6-1 to TRBJ2-3; D is unclear. Trimming cost V 5 bases and J 6 bases, with 9 bases left between them. This CDR3 region has 12 residues. The V gene's germline CDR1 is MNHNS and CDR2 SASEGT.

This clonotype was counted many times. This chain links TRBV18 with TRBJ1-5; D not resolved. This CDR3 comprises 13 residues. V lost 4 bases to trimming and J lost 3 bases, with 7 bases between them. Per germline, CDR1 KGHSH and CDR2 LQKENI. CDR3 in amino acids: CASSRTSNQPQHF. The CDR3 DNA reads as TGTGCCAGCTCACGGACCTCCAATCAGCCCCAGCATTTT.